This T cell receptor (beta chain) originates from a study of T cell repertoires in cytomegalovirus infection. Regarding the study as a whole: The study found HLA-C-restricted CMV-specific TCR beta clonotypes dominating the ex vivo response.

TCRdb reprocessed the reads with MiXCR, giving one entry per CDR3 protein. The table has about 190,000 distinct CDR3 sequences, roughly 9% seen once; the top ten hold about 4.6%. This clonotype was recorded many times. Its antigen is unknown. This CDR3 is 14 amino acids long. The germline gives CDR1 MDHEN, CDR2 SYDVKM. Trimming took 2 bases from V and 0 from J, leaving 7 bases between them. The gene calls are TRBV28 and TRBJ1-1; D unclear. The clonotype was recovered from a human donor in good health (CMV status not recorded). Some clones in this sample may be carry-over from other donors' samples. Sequenced input: PBMCs. The CDR3 loop is CASSLTQMNTEAFF. CDR3 DNA sequence: TGTGCCAGCAGTTTAACCCAGATGAACACTGAAGCTTTCTTT.